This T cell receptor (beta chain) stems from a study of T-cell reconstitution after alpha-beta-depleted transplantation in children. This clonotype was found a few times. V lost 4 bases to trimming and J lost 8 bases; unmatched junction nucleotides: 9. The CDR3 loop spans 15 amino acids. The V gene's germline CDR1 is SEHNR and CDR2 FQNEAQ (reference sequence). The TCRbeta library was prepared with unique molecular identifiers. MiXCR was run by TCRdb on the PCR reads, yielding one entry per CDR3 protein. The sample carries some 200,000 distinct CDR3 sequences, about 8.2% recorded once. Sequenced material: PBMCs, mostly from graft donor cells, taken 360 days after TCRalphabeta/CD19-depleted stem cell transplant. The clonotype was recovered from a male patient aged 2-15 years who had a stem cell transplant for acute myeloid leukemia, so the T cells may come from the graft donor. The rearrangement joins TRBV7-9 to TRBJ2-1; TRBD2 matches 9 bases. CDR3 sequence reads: CASSWTSVSGDEQFF. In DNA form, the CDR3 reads TGTGCCAGCAGCTGGACTAGCGTATCCGGCGATGAGCAGTTCTTC.